Presented here are 11 T cell receptor beta chains from one specimen sequenced in a study of T cell responses to AZD1222 COVID-19 vaccine. Sequenced by immunoSEQ multiplex PCR; TCRdb stores in-frame clones only, minus some. In the table there are 130,000 to 150,000 clones, about nine tenths of which are singletons. The source material was peripheral blood, sampled on day 0 of MenACWY control vaccination. The receptors here all came from an adult in good health.

This chain uses TRBV29-1 with TRBJ2-7; D gene unclear. Germline CDR1 reads SQVTM; CDR2 reads ANQGSEA. Trimming left V 3 bases short and J 0 bases short, with 3 bases between. CDR3 length: 11 residues. CDR3 nucleotide sequence: TGCAGCGTTGAGACCTCCTACGAGCAGTACTTC. It translates to CSVETSYEQYF.

The chain carries TRBV2 and TRBJ2-1, with D perhaps TRBD1 (6 bases). The CDR3 totals 12 residues. Looked up from germline, CDR1 is SNHLY and CDR2 is FYNNEI. V was shortened by 7 bases and J by 4 bases, with 8 bases between the two germline ends. The CDR3 region has the DNA TGTGCCAGCATGGGACATTACAATGAGCAGTTCTTC. Its protein product is CASMGHYNEQFF.

This chain links TRBV6-1 with TRBJ2-2; TRBD1 matches 8 bases. The V and J ends lost 2 bases and 6 bases, in that order; junction bases with no gene match: 11. The germline CDR1 and CDR2 sequences are MNHNS and SASEGT. This CDR3 is 17 amino acids long. CDR3 residues: CASSEFTVDRVPGELFF. The CDR3 nucleotides read TGTGCCAGCAGTGAATTTACGGTGGACAGGGTCCCCGGGGAGCTGTTTTTT.

This clone was observed a handful of times. The rearrangement joins TRBV7-2 to TRBJ2-7, with a tentative D call TRBD2 (6 bases). Trimming pared 3 bases from V and 3 bases from J, leaving 12 bases between. Germline V gene data show CDR1 as SGHTA and CDR2 as FQGNSA. The CDR3 is 14 amino acids. The CDR3, as DNA: TGTGCCAGCAGCTTCGGCGGGACGGTCTACGAGCAGTACTTC. This gives the protein CASSFGGTVYEQYF. Combining the CDR3 with reference TRBV7-2 and TRBJ2-7 gives the whole variable domain GAGVSQSPSNKVTEKGKDVELRCDPISGHTALYWYRQSLGQGLEFLIYFQGNSAPDKSGLPSDRFSAERTGGSVSTLTIQRTQQEDSAVYLCASSFGGTVYEQYFGPGTRLTVT.

This sequence joins TRBV3-1 (or the pseudogene TRBV3-2) and TRBJ1-1; weak D call: TRBD1 (5 bases). The germline V gene encodes CDR1 LGHDT and CDR2 YNNKEL (reference sequence). Trimming stripped 5 bases from V and 4 bases from J, with 11 bases between. The CDR3 spans 13 residues. As DNA, the CDR3 is TGTGCCAGCAGCGTCGGAAGGGGCACTGAAGCTTTCTTT. Amino acid sequence: CASSVGRGTEAFF.

The chain uses TRBV7-8 and TRBJ1-5; possible D gene TRBD1, 5 bases. The V gene's germline CDR1 is SGHVS and CDR2 FQNEAQ. This CDR3 region has 14 residues. Trimming pared 4 bases from V and 5 bases from J, leaving 12 bases between. The CDR3 bases are TGTGCCAGCAGCTACCAAGGGGTGGATCAGCCCCAGCATTTT. Translation gives CASSYQGVDQPQHF.

The rearrangement uses TRBV23-1 and TRBJ1-5; D perhaps matches TRBD1 (5 bases). TRBV23-1 is designated an ORF whose function remains uncertain. CDR3 length: 15 residues. Trimming shortened V by 2 bases and J by 7 bases, and 15 bases separated the two germline ends. DNA for the CDR3: TGCGCCAGCAGTCAAGGTCGCCAGGGTAGCCAGCCCCAGCATTTT. Translating it yields CASSQGRQGSQPQHF.

The chain joins TRBV10-3 to TRBJ1-2; 7 positions agree with TRBD1. Germline V gene data show CDR1 as ENHRY and CDR2 as SYGVKD. V lost 0 bases, J lost 6 bases, and 13 bases stayed unmatched. This CDR3 has 17 amino acids. The CDR3 DNA sequence: TGTGCCATCAGTGAGTCGGAGGTCAGGGGGTCAGGCCATGGCTACACCTTC. Protein sequence: CAISESEVRGSGHGYTF.

V usage is TRBV6-2 or TRBV6-3 and J usage is TRBJ1-5; a weak D match, TRBD1 (6 bases). V lost 3 bases to trimming and J lost 7 bases, with 13 bases between them. Germline V gene sequence: CDR1 MNHEY, CDR2 SVGEGT. This CDR3 comprises 14 residues. CDR3 sequence (DNA): TGTGCCAGCAGTTATAGGGGGTTTGGGCAGCCCCAGCATTTT. Residues: CASSYRGFGQPQHF.

V and J are TRBV19 and TRBJ1-4; D ambiguous. Germline V CDR1 and CDR2: LNHDA, SQIVND (reference sequence). The CDR3 extends over 14 amino acids. Trimming stripped 7 bases from V and 0 bases from J, with 9 bases between. CDR3 in amino acids: CASMGTATNEKLFF. The DNA of the CDR3 is TGTGCCAGTATGGGCACAGCAACTAATGAAAAACTGTTTTTT.

In DNA, the CDR3 is TGTGCCAGCAGCTTGGGGTCAGGGGGGACTGAAGCTTTCTTT. It yields the protein CASSLGSGGTEAFF. This chain joins TRBV5-6 and TRBJ1-1; 7 positions agree with TRBD1. Germline-derived CDR1 and CDR2 are SGHDT and YYEEEE. The CDR3 covers 14 residues. Germline trimming cut 0 bases from V and 5 bases from J; bases unmatched to any gene: 4.